A selection of T cell receptor beta chains follows, all from one sample in a study of T cell responses to AZD1222 COVID-19 vaccine. The table came from immunoSEQ multiplex PCR; TCRdb's copy has only in-frame clones and leaves some out. The table includes over 110,000 clones, approximately 87% detected once. The sequenced sample was peripheral blood, obtained 28 days after the second AZD1222 dose. The receptors were gathered from an adult who received the AZD1222 COVID-19 vaccine. The CDR3 runs from the conserved cysteine through the conserved F or W. A D gene is named only where the DNA matches it firmly. Only part of the rows carry a size: once, few, many, or a class if the clone is expanded.

j_call: TRBJ2-1; d_call: NA; clone_size: NA; v_call: TRBV12-3/TRBV12-4; cdr3_aa: CASSLLQYNEQFF; cdr3_nt: TGTGCCAGCAGTTTACTCCAATACAATGAGCAGTTCTTC
j_call: TRBJ2-1; d_call: TRBD2; clone_size: NA; v_call: TRBV14; cdr3_aa: CASSQGLAGGGYNEQFF; cdr3_nt: TGTGCCAGCAGCCAAGGACTAGCGGGAGGGGGATACAATGAGCAGTTCTTC
j_call: TRBJ2-3; d_call: NA; clone_size: NA; v_call: TRBV7-2; cdr3_aa: CASSLLQAGTDTQYF; cdr3_nt: TGTGCCAGCAGCTTGTTACAGGCCGGCACAGATACGCAGTATTTT
j_call: TRBJ2-3; d_call: NA; clone_size: once; v_call: TRBV11-2; cdr3_aa: CASSLLAAGQVSTDTQYF; cdr3_nt: TGTGCCAGCAGCTTACTGGCGGCAGGGCAAGTGAGCACAGATACGCAGTATTTT
j_call: TRBJ1-1; d_call: TRBD1; clone_size: NA; v_call: TRBV9; cdr3_aa: CASSLLRTGGGSEAFF; cdr3_nt: TGTGCCAGCAGCCTACTGAGGACAGGGGGAGGGAGTGAAGCTTTCTTT
j_call: TRBJ1-5; d_call: NA; clone_size: NA; v_call: TRBV4-1; cdr3_aa: CASTQGGAGGDQPQHF; cdr3_nt: TGCGCCAGCACCCAAGGGGGGGCTGGAGGTGATCAGCCCCAGCATTTT
j_call: TRBJ1-2; d_call: TRBD1; clone_size: NA; v_call: TRBV25-1; cdr3_aa: CASSEPGQNYGYTF; cdr3_nt: TGTGCCAGCAGTGAACCGGGACAGAACTATGGCTACACCTTC
j_call: TRBJ2-2; d_call: TRBD1; clone_size: NA; v_call: TRBV2; cdr3_aa: CASKPGQGNTGELFF; cdr3_nt: TGTGCCAGCAAACCGGGACAGGGGAACACCGGGGAGCTGTTTTTT
j_call: TRBJ1-6; d_call: NA; clone_size: NA; v_call: TRBV6-5; cdr3_aa: CASTDRINSPLHF; cdr3_nt: TGTGCCAGTACCGACAGGATCAATTCACCCCTCCACTTT
j_call: TRBJ2-2; d_call: TRBD1; clone_size: NA; v_call: TRBV13; cdr3_aa: CASSRTGGPAGELFF; cdr3_nt: TGTGCCAGCAGCCGCACAGGGGGCCCCGCCGGGGAGCTGTTTTTT
j_call: TRBJ1-2; d_call: NA; clone_size: NA; v_call: TRBV9; cdr3_aa: CASSVDGGGGYTF; cdr3_nt: TGTGCCAGCAGCGTAGACGGGGGCGGTGGCTACACCTTC